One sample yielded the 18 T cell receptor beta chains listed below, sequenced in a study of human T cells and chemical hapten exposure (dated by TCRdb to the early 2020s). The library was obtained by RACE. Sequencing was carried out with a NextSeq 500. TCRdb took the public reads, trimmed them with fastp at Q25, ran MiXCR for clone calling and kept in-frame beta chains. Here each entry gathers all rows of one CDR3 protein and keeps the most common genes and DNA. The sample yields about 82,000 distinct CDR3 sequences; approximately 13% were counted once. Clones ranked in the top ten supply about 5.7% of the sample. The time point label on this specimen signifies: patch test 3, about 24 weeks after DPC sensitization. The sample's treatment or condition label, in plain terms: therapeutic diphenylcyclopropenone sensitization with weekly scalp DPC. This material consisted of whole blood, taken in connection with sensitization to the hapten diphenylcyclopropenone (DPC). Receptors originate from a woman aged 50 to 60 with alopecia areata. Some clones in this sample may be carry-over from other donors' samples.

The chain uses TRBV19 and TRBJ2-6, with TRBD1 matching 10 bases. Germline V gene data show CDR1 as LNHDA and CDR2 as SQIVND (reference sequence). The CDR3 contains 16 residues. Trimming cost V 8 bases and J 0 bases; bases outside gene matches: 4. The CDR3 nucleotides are TGTGCCAGTCGGGACAGGGGAGGCTCTGGGGCCAACGTCCTGACTTTC. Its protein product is CASRDRGGSGANVLTF.

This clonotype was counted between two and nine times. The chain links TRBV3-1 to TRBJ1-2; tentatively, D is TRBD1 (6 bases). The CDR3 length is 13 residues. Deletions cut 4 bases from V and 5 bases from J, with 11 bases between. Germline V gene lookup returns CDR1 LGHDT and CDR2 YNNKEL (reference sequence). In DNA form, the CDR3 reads TGTGCCAGCAGCCGCCTACAGGGATATGGCTACACCTTC. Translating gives CASSRLQGYGYTF.

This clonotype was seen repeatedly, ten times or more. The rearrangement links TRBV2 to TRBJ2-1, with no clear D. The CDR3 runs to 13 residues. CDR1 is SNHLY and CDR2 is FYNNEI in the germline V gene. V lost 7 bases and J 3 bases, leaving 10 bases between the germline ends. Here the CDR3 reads CASMEPYYNEQFF. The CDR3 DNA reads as TGTGCCAGCATGGAACCTTACTACAATGAGCAGTTCTTC.

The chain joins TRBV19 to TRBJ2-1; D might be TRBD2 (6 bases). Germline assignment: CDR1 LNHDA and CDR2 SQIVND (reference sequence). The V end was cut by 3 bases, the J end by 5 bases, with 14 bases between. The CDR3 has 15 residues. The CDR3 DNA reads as TGTGCCAGTAGTATGGTCGGGAGAAGGGACAATGAGCAGTTCTTC. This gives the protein CASSMVGRRDNEQFF.

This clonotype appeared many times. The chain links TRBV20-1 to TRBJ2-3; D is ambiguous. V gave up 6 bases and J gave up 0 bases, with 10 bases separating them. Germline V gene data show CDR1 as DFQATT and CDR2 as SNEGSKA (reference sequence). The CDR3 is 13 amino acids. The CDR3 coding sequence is TGCAGTGCATTAGAACCGAGCACAGATACGCAGTATTTT. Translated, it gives CSALEPSTDTQYF.

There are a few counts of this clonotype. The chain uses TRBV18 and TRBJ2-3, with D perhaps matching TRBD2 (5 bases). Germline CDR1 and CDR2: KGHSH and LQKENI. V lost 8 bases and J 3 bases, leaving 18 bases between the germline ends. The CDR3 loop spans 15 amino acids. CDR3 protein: CASTGNLPGTDTQYF. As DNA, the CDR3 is TGTGCCAGCACCGGGAACCTTCCGGGGACAGATACGCAGTATTTT.

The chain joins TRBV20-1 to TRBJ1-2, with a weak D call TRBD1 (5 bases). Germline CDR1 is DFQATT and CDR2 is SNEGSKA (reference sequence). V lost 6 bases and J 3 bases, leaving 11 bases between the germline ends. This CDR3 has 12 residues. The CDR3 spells CSARDLDYGYTF. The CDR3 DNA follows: TGCAGTGCGAGGGACCTGGACTATGGCTACACCTTC.

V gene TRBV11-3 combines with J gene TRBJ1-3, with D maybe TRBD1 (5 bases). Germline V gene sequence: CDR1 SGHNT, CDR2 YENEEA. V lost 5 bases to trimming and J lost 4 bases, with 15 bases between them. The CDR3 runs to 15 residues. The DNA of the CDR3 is TGTGCCAGCAGCCTGGGACCGTCTACGGGAAACACCATATATTTT. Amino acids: CASSLGPSTGNTIYF.

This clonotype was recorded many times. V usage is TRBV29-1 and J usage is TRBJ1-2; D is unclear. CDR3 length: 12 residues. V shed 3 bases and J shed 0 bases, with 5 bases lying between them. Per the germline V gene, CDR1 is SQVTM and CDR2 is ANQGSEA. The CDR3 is CSVESANYGYTF. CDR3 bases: TGCAGCGTTGAGTCAGCTAACTATGGCTACACCTTC.

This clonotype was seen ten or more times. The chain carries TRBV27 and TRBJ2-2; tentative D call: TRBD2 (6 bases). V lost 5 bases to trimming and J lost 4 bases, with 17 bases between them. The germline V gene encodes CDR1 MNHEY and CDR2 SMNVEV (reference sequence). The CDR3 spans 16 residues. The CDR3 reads CASSPRDWFGTGELFF. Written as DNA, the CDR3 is TGTGCCAGCAGTCCACGGGACTGGTTCGGCACCGGGGAGCTGTTTTTT.

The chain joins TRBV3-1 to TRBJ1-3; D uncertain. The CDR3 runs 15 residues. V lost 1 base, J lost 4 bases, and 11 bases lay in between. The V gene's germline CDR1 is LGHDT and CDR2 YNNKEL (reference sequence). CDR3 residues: CASSQGSQTGNTIYF. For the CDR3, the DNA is TGTGCCAGCAGCCAAGGCAGCCAAACCGGAAACACCATATATTTT.

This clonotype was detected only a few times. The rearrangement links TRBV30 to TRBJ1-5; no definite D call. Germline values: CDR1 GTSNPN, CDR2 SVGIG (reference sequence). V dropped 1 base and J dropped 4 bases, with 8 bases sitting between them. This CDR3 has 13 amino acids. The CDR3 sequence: CAWSAGPNQPQHF. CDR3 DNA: TGTGCCTGGAGTGCAGGACCTAATCAGCCCCAGCATTTT.

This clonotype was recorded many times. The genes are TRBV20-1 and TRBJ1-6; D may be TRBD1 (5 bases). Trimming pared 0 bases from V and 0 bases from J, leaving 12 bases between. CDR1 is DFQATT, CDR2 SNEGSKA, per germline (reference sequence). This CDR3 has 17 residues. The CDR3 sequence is CSARDRQGSSYNSPLHF. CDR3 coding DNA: TGCAGTGCTAGAGATCGTCAGGGAAGCTCCTATAATTCACCCCTCCACTTT.

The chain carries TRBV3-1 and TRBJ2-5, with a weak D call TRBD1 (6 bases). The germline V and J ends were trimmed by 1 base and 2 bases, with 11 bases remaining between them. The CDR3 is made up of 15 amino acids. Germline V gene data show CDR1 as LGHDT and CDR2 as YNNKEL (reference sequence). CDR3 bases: TGTGCCAGCAGCCAAGGGACAGATAATCAAGAGACCCAGTACTTC. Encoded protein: CASSQGTDNQETQYF.

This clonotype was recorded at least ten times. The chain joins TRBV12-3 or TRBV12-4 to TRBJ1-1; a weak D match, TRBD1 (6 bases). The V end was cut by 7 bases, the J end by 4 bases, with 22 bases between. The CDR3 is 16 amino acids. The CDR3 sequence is CASTTASQGWATEAFF. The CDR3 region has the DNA TGTGCCAGCACCACAGCCTCGCAGGGGTGGGCCACTGAAGCTTTCTTT.

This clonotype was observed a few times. The CDR3 nucleotides read TGTGCCAGCAGTCGACAGGGGGCTTACAATGAGCAGTTCTTC. Translation gives CASSRQGAYNEQFF. The V and J genes are TRBV6-1 and TRBJ2-1, with 10 bases aligning to TRBD1. The CDR3 spans 14 residues. In germline, CDR1 is MNHNS, CDR2 SASEGT. V was clipped by 5 bases and J by 4 bases; unmatched bases: 2.

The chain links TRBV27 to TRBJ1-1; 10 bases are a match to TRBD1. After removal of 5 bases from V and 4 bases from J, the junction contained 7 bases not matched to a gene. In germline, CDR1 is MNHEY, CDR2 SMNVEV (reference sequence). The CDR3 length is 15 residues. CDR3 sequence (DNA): TGTGCCAGCAGTACCGGGACAGGGGCGACCACTGAAGCTTTCTTT. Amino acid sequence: CASSTGTGATTEAFF.

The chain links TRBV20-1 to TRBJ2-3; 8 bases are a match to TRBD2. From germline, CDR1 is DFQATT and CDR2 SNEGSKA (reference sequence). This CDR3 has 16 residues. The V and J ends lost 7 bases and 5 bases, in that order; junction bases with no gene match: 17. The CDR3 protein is CSVGWASGSPRDTQYF. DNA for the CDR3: TGCAGTGTCGGTTGGGCGAGCGGGAGTCCTAGAGATACGCAGTATTTT.